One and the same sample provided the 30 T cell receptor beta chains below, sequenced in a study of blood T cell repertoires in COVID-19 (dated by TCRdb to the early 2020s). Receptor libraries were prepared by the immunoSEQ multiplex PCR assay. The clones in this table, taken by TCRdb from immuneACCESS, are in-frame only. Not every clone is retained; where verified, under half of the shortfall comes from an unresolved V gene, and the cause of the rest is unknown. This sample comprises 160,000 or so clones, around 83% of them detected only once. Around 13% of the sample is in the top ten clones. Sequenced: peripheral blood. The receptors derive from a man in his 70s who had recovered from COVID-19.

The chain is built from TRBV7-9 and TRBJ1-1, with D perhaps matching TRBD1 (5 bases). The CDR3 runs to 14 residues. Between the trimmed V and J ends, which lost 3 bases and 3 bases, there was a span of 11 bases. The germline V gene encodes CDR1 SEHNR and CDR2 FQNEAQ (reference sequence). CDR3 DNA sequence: TGTGCCAGCAGCTTCAGTCCCAGGGACACTGAAGCTTTCTTT. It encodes CASSFSPRDTEAFF.

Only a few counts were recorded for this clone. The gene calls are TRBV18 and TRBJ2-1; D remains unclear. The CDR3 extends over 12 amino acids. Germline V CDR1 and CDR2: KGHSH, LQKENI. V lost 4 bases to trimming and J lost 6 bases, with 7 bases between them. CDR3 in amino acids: CASSLGVNEQFF. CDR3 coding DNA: TGTGCCAGCTCACTCGGAGTCAATGAGCAGTTCTTC.

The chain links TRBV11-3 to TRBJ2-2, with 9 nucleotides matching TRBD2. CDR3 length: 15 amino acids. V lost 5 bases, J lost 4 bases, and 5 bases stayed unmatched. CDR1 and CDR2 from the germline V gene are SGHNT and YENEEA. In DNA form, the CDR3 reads TGTGCCAGCAGCGAAGGAGCGGGAGGCACCGGGGAGCTGTTTTTT. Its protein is CASSEGAGGTGELFF.

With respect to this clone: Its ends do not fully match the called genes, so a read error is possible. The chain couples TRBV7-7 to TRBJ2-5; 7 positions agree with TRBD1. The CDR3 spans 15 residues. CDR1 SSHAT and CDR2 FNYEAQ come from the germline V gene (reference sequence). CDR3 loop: CASSAGTEPQETQYF. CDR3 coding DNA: TGTGCTAGCAGCGCAGGGACAGAACCCCAAGAGACCCAGTACTTC.

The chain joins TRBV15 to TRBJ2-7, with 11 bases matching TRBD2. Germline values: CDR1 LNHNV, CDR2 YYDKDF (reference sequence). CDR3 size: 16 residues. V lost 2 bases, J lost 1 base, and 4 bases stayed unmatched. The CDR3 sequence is CATSRSRTSGSYEQYF. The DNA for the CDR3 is TGTGCCACCAGCAGATCCAGGACTAGCGGGTCCTACGAGCAGTACTTC.

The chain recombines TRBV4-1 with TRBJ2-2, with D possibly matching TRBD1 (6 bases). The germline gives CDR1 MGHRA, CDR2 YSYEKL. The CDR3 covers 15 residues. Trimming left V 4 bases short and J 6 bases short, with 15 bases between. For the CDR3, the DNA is TGCGCCAGCAGCCGGTACGGGACACCGGCCGGGGAGCTGTTTTTT. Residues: CASSRYGTPAGELFF.

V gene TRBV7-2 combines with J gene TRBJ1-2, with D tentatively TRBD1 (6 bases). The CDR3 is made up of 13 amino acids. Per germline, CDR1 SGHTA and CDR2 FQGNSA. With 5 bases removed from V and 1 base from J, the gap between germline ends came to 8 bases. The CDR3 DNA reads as TGTGCCAGCAGCCCGGACAGTAACTATGGCTACACCTTC. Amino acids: CASSPDSNYGYTF.

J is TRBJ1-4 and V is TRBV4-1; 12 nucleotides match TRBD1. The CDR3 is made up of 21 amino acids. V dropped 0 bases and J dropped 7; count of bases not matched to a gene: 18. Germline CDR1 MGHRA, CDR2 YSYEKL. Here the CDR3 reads CASSQELSGTGGRRVREKLFF. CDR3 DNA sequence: TGCGCCAGCAGCCAAGAACTCTCCGGGACAGGGGGCCGTCGGGTCCGTGAAAAACTGTTTTTT.

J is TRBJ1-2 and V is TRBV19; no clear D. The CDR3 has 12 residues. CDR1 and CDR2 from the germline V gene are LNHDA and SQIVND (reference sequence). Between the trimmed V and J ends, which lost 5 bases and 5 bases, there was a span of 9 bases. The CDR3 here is CASSDNWYGYTF. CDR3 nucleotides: TGTGCCAGTAGTGACAATTGGTATGGCTACACCTTC.

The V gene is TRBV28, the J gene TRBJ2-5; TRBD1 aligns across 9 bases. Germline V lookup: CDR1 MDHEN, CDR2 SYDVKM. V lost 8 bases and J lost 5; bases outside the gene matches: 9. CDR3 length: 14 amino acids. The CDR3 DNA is TGTGCCAGCCTGGACAGGGGTTTGGTGGAGACCCAGTACTTC. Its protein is CASLDRGLVETQYF.

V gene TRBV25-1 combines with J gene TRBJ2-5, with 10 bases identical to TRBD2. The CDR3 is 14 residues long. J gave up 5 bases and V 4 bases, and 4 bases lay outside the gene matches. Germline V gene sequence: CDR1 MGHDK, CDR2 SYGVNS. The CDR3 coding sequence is TGTGCCAGCAGTGCGGCTAGCGGGAGTGAGACCCAGTACTTC. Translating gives CASSAASGSETQYF.

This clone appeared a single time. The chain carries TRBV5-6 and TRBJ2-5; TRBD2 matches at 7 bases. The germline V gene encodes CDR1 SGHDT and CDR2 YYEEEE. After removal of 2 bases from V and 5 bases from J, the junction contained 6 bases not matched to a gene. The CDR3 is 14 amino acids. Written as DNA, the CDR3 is TGTGCCAGCAGCTTTGCGGGAGCCCGGGAGACCCAGTACTTC. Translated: CASSFAGARETQYF.

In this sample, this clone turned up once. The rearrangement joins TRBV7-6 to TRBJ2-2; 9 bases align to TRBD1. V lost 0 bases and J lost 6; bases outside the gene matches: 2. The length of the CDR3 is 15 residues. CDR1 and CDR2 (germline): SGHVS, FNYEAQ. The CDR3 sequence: CASSLAGQGSGELFF. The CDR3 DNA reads TGTGCCAGCAGCTTAGCGGGACAGGGTTCCGGGGAGCTGTTTTTT.

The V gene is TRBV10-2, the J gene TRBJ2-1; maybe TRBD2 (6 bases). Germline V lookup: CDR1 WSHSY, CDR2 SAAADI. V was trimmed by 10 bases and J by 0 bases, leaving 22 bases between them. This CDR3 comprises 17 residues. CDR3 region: CATTSPGLKSSYNEQFF. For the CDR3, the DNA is TGCGCCACCACCTCCCCGGGACTCAAGAGCTCCTACAATGAGCAGTTCTTC.

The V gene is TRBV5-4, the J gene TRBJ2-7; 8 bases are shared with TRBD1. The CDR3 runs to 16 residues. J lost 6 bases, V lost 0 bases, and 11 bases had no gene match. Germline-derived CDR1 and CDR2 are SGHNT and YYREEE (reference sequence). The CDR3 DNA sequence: TGTGCCAGCAGCTTGGGATTAGGACAGGGCTACTCCGAGCAGTACTTC. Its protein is CASSLGLGQGYSEQYF.

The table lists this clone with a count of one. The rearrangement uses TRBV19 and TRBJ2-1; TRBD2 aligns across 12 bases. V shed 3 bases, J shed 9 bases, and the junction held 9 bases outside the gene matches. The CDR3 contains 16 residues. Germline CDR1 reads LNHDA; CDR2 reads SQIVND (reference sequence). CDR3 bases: TGTGCCAGTAGTATTTCACCTAGCGGGAGGGGAGGTGAGCAGTTCTTC. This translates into CASSISPSGRGGEQFF.

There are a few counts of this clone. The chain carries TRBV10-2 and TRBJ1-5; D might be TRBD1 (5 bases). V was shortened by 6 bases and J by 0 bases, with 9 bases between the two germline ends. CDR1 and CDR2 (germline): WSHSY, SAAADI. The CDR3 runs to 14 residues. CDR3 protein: CASRLGGSNQPQHF. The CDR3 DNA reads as TGCGCCAGCAGATTGGGGGGTAGCAATCAGCCCCAGCATTTT.

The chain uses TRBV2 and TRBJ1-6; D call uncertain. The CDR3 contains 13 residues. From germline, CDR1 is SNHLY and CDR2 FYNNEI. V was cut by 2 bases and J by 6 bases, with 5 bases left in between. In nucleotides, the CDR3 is TGTGCCAGCAGTGAACTACCTAATTCACCCCTCCACTTT. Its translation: CASSELPNSPLHF.

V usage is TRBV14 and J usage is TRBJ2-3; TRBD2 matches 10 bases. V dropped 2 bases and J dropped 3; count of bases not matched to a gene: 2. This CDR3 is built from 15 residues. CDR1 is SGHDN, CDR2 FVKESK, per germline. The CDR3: CASSQTSGTTDTQYF. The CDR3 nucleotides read TGTGCCAGCAGCCAAACTAGCGGGACTACAGATACGCAGTATTTT.

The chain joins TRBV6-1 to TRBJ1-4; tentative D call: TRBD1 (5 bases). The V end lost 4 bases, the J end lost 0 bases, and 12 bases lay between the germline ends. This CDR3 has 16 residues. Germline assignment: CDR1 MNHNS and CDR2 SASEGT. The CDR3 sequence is CASSATAHSTNEKLFF. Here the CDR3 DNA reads TGTGCCAGCAGTGCGACAGCGCACTCAACTAATGAAAAACTGTTTTTT.

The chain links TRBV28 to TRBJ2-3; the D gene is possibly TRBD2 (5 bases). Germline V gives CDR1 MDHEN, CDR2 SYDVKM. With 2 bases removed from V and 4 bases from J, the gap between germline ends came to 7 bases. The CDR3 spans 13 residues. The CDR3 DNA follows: TGTGCCAGCAGTTTAGGAGGACCAGATACGCAGTATTTT. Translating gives CASSLGGPDTQYF.

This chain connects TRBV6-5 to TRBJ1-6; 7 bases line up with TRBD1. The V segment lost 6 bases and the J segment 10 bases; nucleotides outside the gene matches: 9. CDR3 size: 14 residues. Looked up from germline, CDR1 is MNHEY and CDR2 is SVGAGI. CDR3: CASSPDREPSPLHF. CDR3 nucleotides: TGTGCCAGCAGCCCAGACAGGGAGCCATCACCCCTCCACTTT.

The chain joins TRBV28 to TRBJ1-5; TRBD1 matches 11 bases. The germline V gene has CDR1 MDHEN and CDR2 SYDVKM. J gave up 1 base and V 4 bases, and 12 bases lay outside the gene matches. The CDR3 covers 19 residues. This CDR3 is CASSSLADRGQGSNQPQHF. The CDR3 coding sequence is TGTGCCAGCAGTTCCCTCGCGGACAGGGGGCAAGGGAGCAATCAGCCCCAGCATTTT.

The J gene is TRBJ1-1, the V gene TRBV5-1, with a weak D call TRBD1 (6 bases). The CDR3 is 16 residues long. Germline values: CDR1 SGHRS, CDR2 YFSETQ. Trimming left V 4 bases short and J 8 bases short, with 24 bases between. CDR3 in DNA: TGCGCCAGCAGCACACTCAGGGGTTCTTCTGTTCAAGAAGCTTTCTTT. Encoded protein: CASSTLRGSSVQEAFF.

The CDR3 bases are TGTGCCAGCACCCCACCCGGGGGCTACGAGCAGTACTTC. The encoded protein is CASTPPGGYEQYF. The chain joins TRBV6-5 to TRBJ2-7, with D perhaps matching TRBD2 (6 bases). V lost 7 bases and J 3 bases, leaving 13 bases between the germline ends. The CDR3 runs to 13 residues. CDR1 and CDR2 from the germline V gene are MNHEY and SVGAGI.

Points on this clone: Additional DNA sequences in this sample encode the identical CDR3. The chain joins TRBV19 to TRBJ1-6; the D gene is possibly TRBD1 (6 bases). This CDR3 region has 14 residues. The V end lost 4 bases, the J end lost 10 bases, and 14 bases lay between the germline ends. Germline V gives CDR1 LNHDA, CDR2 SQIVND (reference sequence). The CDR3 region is CASSSGQGYSPLHF. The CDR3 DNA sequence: TGTGCCAGTAGTAGCGGGCAGGGGTACTCACCCCTCCACTTT.

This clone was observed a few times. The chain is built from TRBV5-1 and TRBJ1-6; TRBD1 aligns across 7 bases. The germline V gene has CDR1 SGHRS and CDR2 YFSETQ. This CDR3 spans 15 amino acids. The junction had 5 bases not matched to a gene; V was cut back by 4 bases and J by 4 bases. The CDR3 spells CASSKTGLYNSPLHF. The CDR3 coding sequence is TGCGCCAGCAGCAAGACAGGGCTATATAATTCACCCCTCCACTTT.

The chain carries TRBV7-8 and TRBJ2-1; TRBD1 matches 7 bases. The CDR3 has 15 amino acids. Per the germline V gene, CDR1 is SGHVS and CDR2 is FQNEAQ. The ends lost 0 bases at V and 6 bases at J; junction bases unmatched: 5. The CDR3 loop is CASSLAGQEVNEQFF. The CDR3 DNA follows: TGTGCCAGCAGCTTAGCTGGACAGGAGGTCAATGAGCAGTTCTTC.

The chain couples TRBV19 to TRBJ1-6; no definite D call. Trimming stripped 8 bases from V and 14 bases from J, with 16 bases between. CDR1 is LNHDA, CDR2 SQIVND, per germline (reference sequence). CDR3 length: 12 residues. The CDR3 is CASAERAEALHF. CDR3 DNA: TGTGCCAGTGCTGAAAGGGCGGAGGCCCTCCACTTT.

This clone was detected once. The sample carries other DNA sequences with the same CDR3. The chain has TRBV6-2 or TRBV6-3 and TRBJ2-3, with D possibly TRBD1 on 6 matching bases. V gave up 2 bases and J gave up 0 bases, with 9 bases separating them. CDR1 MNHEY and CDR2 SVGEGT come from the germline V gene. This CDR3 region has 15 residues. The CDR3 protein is CASSYGTTSTDTQYF. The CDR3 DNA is TGTGCCAGCAGTTACGGGACAACTAGCACAGATACGCAGTATTTT.